The clone carrying this TCR beta chain came up once. Sequenced by immunoSEQ multiplex PCR; TCRdb stores in-frame clones only, minus some. The data hold tens of thousands of clones, with roughly 84% observed a single time. This entry comes from a study of T cell changes during pregnancy in multiple sclerosis. Germline values: CDR1 GTSNPN, CDR2 SVGIG (reference sequence). The V gene lost 1 base and the J gene lost 4 bases, with 13 bases spanning the gap. This CDR3 spans 14 amino acids. The chain links TRBV30 to TRBJ1-2; a possible D gene is TRBD1 (5 bases). The receptor was derived from a female donor with multiple sclerosis, enrolled in a pregnancy study. The sample here was CD4+ T cells from peripheral blood mononuclear cells, taken before pregnancy. The CDR3, as DNA: TGTGCCTGGAGTGCCTTTCCAGGGCCCTATGGCTACACCTTC. Encoded protein: CAWSAFPGPYGYTF. Supplemented by reference TRBV30 and TRBJ1-2, the full variable domain reads SQTIHQWPATLVQPVGSPLSLECTVEGTSNPNLYWYRQAAGRGLQLLFYSVGIGQISSEVPQNLSASRPQDRQFILSSKKLLLSDSGFYLCAWSAFPGPYGYTFGSGTRLTVV.